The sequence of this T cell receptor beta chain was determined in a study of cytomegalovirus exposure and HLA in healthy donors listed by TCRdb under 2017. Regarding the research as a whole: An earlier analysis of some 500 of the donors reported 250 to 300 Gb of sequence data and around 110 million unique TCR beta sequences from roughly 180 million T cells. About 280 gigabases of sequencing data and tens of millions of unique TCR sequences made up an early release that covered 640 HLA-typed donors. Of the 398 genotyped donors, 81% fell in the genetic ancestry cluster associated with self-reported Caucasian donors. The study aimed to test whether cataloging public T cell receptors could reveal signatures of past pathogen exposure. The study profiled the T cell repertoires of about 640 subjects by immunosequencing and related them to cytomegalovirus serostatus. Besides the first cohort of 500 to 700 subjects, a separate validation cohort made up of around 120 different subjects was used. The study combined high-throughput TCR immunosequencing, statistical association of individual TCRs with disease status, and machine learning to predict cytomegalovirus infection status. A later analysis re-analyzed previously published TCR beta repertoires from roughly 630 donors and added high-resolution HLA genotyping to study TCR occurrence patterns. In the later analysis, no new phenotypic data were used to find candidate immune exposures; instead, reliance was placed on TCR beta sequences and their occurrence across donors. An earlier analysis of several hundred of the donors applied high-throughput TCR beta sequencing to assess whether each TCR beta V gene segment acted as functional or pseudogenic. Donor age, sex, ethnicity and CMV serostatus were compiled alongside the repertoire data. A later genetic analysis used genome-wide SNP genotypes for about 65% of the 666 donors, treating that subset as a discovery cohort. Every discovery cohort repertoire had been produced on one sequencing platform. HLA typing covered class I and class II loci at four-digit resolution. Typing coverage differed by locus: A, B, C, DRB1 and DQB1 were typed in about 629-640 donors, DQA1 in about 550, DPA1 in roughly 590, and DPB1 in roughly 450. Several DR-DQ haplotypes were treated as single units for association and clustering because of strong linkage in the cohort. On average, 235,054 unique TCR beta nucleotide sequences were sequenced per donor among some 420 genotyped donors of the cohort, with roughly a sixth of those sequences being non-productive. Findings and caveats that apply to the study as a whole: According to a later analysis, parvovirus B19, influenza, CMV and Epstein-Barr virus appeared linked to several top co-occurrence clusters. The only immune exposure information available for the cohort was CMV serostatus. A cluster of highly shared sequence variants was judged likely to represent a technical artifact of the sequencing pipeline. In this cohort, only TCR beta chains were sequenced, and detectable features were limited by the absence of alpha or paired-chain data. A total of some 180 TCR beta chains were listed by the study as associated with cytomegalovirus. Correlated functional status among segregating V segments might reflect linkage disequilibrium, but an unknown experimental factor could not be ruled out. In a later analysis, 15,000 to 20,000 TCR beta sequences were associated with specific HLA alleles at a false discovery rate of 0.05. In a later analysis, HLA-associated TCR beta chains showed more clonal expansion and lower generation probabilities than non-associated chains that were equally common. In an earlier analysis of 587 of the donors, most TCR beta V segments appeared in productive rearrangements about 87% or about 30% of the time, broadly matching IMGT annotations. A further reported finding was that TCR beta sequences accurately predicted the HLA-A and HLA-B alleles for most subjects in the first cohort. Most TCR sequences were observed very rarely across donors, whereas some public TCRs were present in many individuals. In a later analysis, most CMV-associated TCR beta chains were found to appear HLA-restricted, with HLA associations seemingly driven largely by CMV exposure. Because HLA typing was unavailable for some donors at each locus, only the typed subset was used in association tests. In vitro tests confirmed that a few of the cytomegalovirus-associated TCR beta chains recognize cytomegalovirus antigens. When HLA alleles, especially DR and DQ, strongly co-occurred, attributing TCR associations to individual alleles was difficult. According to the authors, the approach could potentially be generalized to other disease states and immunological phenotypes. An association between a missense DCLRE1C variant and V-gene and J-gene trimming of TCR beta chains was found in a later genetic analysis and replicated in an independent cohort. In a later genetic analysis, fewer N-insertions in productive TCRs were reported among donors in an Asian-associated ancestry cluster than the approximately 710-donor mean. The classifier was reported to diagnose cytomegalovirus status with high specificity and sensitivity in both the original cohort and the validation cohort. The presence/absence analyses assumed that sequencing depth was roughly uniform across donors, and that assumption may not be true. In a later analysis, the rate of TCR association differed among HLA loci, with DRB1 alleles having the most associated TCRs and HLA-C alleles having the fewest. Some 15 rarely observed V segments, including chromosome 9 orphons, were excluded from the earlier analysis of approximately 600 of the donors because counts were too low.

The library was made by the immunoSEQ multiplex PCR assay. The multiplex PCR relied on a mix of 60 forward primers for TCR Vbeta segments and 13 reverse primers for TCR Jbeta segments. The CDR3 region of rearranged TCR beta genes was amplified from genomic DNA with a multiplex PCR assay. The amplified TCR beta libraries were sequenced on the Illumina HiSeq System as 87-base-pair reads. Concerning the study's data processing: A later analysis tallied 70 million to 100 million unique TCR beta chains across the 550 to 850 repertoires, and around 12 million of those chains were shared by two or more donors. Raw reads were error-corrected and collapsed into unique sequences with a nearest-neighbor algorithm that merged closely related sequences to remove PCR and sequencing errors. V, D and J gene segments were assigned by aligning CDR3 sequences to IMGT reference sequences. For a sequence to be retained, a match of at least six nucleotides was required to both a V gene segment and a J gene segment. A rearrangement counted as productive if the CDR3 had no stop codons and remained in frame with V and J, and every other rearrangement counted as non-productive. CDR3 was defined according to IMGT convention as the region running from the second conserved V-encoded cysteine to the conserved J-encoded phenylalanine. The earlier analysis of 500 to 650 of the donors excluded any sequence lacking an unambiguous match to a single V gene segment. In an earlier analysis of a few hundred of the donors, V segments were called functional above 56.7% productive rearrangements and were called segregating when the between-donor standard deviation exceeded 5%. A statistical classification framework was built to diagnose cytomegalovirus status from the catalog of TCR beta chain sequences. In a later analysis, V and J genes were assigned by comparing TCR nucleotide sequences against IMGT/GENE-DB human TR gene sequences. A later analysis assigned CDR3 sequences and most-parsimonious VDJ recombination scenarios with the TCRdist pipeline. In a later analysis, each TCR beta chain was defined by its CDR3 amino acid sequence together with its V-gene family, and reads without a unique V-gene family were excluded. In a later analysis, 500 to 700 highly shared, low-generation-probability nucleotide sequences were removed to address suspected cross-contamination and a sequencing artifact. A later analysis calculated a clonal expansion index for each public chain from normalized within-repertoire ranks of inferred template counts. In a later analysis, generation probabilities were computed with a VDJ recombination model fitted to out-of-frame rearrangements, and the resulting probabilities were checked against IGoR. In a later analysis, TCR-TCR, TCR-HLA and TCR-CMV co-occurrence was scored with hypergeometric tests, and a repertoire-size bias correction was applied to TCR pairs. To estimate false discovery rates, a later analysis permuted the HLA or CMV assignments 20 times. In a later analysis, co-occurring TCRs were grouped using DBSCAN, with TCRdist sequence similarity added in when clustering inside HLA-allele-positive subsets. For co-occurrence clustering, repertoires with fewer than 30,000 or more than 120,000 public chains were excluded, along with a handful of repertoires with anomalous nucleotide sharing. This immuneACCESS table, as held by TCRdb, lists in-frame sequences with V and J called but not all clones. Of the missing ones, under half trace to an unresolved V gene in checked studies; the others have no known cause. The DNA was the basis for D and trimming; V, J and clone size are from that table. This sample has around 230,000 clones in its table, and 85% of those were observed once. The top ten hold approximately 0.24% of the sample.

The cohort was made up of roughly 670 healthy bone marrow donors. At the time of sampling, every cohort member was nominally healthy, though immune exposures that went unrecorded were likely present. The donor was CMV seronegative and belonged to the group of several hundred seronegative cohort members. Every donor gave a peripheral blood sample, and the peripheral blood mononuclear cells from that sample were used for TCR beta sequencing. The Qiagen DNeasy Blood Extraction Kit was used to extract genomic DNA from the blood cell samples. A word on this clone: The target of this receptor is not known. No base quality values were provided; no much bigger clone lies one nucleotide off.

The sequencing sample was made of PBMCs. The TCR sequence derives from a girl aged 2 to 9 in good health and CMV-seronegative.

CDR3 sequence: CASSLFRRGPSTDTQYF. The sequence in DNA is TGTGCCAGCAGCTTGTTTCGGCGGGGCCCAAGCACAGATACGCAGTATTTT. The sequence is built from TRBV7-8 and TRBJ2-3, with a tentative D gene TRBD2 over 6 matching bases. Sequences SGHVS (CDR1) and FQNEAQ (CDR2) are obtained from the germline V gene. Relative to germline, V is 3 bases shorter and J is 0 bases shorter, with 16 bases between their ends. The CDR3 contains 17 residues, cysteine and phenylalanine counted. Of the read, only the CDR3 DNA is kept; its 51 bases are in frame from base 1.